What follows are 23 T cell receptor beta chains derived from one specimen sequenced in a study of shared clonotypes between healthy human individuals. This table comes from immunoSEQ multiplex PCR, and its TCRdb copy is limited to in-frame clones, with some not included. The table lists some 1,600,000 clones, about 98% of them singletons. The sample was naive CD4+ T cells sorted from blood. Subset indicated: CD45RA+ positively selected. The receptor set was obtained from a man aged 30 to 45 in good health.

The V call is TRBV6-6, the J call TRBJ2-7, with TRBD2 identical over 11 bases. V was pared by 2 bases and J by 4 bases, with 4 bases of the junction left unmatched. The germline V gene has CDR1 MNHNY and CDR2 SVGAGI (reference sequence). This CDR3 region has 15 residues. The CDR3 DNA sequence: TGTGCCAGCAGTTACCAAACTAGCGGGAGTTACGAGCAGTACTTC. Translating it yields CASSYQTSGSYEQYF.

The chain uses TRBV18 and TRBJ2-7; D unclear. The V end was cut by 3 bases, the J end by 5 bases, with 11 bases between. This CDR3 comprises 13 residues. In germline, CDR1 is KGHSH, CDR2 LQKENI. CDR3 region: CASSPLSRDEQYF. For the CDR3, the DNA is TGTGCCAGCTCACCTCTGAGTAGGGACGAGCAGTACTTC.

This clone appeared once. This chain connects TRBV6-5 to TRBJ2-7, with 9 bases identical to TRBD1. This CDR3 has 14 amino acids. V shed 5 bases, J shed 2 bases, and the junction held 4 bases outside the gene matches. Germline assignment: CDR1 MNHEY and CDR2 SVGAGI. CDR3 coding DNA: TGTGCCAGCAGTGAACGACAGGGGGCCTACGAGCAGTACTTC. This sequence encodes CASSERQGAYEQYF.

This chain joins TRBV5-1 and TRBJ2-1; 9 nucleotides line up with TRBD2. The CDR3 sequence is 15 residues long. Germline values: CDR1 SGHRS, CDR2 YFSETQ. The ends lost 6 bases at V and 0 bases at J; junction bases unmatched: 4. CDR3 protein: CASTSGILSYNEQFF. Written as DNA, the CDR3 is TGCGCCAGCACTAGCGGGATTCTCTCCTACAATGAGCAGTTCTTC.

The V and J genes are TRBV5-1 and TRBJ1-1; D possibly corresponds to TRBD1 (6 bases). V dropped 0 bases and J dropped 5 bases, with 11 bases sitting between them. This CDR3 spans 14 amino acids. Germline CDR1 is SGHRS and CDR2 is YFSETQ. CDR3 DNA: TGCGCCAGCAGCTTGGAGGGGGGCTTGACTGAAGCTTTCTTT. This codes for CASSLEGGLTEAFF.

V usage is TRBV9 and J usage is TRBJ2-1, with D maybe TRBD2 (6 bases). CDR1 is SGDLS and CDR2 is YYNGEE in the germline V gene. This CDR3 region has 16 residues. Trimming shortened V by 4 bases and J by 4 bases, and 18 bases separated the two germline ends. This CDR3 is CASSSDLRDSYNEQFF. CDR3 bases: TGTGCCAGCAGCTCCGACCTCCGGGACTCTTACAATGAGCAGTTCTTC.

The rearrangement uses TRBV10-3 and TRBJ2-1; 9 nucleotides agree with TRBD1. The CDR3 is 20 residues long. CDR1 is ENHRY, CDR2 SYGVKD, per germline. Trimming took 6 bases from V and 5 from J; bases not matched to a gene: 23. CDR3 coding DNA: TGTGCCATCAGATCAACTAACCGGGACAGGGCAAGGAGGGCCCACAATGAGCAGTTCTTC. It encodes CAIRSTNRDRARRAHNEQFF.

V gene TRBV5-5 combines with J gene TRBJ2-1; 10 nucleotides align to TRBD2. This CDR3 has 18 residues. V lost 4 bases and J lost 4; bases outside the gene matches: 14. Looked up from germline, CDR1 is SGHKS and CDR2 is YYEKEE (reference sequence). The CDR3 sequence is CASSPIGTSDSFYNEQFF. CDR3 coding DNA: TGTGCCAGCAGCCCTATCGGGACTAGCGACAGTTTTTACAATGAGCAGTTCTTC.

Of note for this clone: This same CDR3 is encoded by further DNA sequences in the sample. The chain joins TRBV20-1 to TRBJ2-5, with D uncertain. V was clipped by 4 bases and J by 2 bases, with 2 bases between them. Germline CDR1 reads DFQATT; CDR2 reads SNEGSKA (reference sequence). This CDR3 has 10 residues. The CDR3 is CSAKQETQYF. CDR3 bases: TGCAGTGCTAAACAAGAGACCCAGTACTTC.

V is TRBV28 and J is TRBJ2-2; TRBD1 matches at 8 bases. The germline V gene encodes CDR1 MDHEN and CDR2 SYDVKM. This CDR3 spans 15 amino acids. The junction had 2 bases not matched to a gene; V was cut back by 5 bases and J by 0 bases. CDR3 region: CASSQTGANTGELFF. The CDR3 nucleotides read TGTGCCAGCAGTCAGACAGGGGCGAACACCGGGGAGCTGTTTTTT.

CDR3 amino acids: CSVSGGESGANVLTF. CDR3 DNA sequence: TGCAGCGTCTCAGGGGGCGAGTCTGGGGCCAACGTCCTGACTTTC. The gene calls are TRBV29-1 and TRBJ2-6; TRBD1 aligns across 8 bases. CDR1 SQVTM and CDR2 ANQGSEA come from the germline V gene. The CDR3 is 15 amino acids. V shed 6 bases and J 1 base; nucleotides not matched to a gene: 5. Drawing the rest from reference TRBV29-1 and TRBJ2-6, the complete variable domain is SAVISQKPSRDICQRGTSLTIQCQVDSQVTMMFWYRQQPGQSLTLIATANQGSEATYESGFVIDKFPISRPNLTFSTLTVSNMSPEDSSIYLCSVSGGESGANVLTFGAGSRLTVL.

V usage is TRBV15 and J usage is TRBJ2-3, with 7 bases that match TRBD2. V shed 1 base, J shed 7 bases, and the junction held 14 bases outside the gene matches. Per germline, CDR1 LNHNV and CDR2 YYDKDF (reference sequence). CDR3 size: 17 residues. CDR3 protein: CATSRVRTGGPLNTQYF. As DNA, the CDR3 is TGTGCCACCAGCAGAGTGAGGACGGGAGGACCATTAAATACGCAGTATTTT.

V gene TRBV7-9 combines with J gene TRBJ2-2; perhaps D is TRBD1 or TRBD2 (5 bases each). The ends were cut back, 7 bases at V and 1 base at J, with 13 bases in the middle. The CDR3 is 15 amino acids. Germline CDR1 reads SEHNR; CDR2 reads FQNEAQ (reference sequence). CDR3 coding DNA: TGTGCCAGCATCTACGGGGCCAAGAACACCGGGGAGCTGTTTTTT. The encoded protein is CASIYGAKNTGELFF.

V is TRBV28 and J is TRBJ2-1; unclear D gene. CDR3 length: 15 residues. V was trimmed by 2 bases and J by 5 bases, leaving 13 bases between them. Germline values: CDR1 MDHEN, CDR2 SYDVKM. In DNA, the CDR3 is TGTGCCAGCAGTTTAGTTCCTGATCTCAACAATGAGCAGTTCTTC. It specifies CASSLVPDLNNEQFF.

The V and J genes are TRBV18 and TRBJ2-7; possible D gene TRBD1, 6 bases. The V and J ends lost 6 bases and 5 bases respectively, with 14 bases between them. The germline CDR1 and CDR2 sequences are KGHSH and LQKENI. The CDR3 has 13 amino acids. The CDR3 nucleotides read TGTGCCAGCTCCCCAAAAGGGGGAAACGAGCAGTACTTC. Translation: CASSPKGGNEQYF. The complete variable domain, with remaining parts taken from reference TRBV18 and TRBJ2-7, reads NAGVMQNPRHLVRRRGQEARLRCSPMKGHSHVYWYRQLPEEGLKFMVYLQKENIIDESGMPKERFSAEFPKEGPSILRIQQVVRGDSAAYFCASSPKGGNEQYFGPGTRLTVT.

V gene TRBV10-2 combines with J gene TRBJ2-2; the match to TRBD1 covers 7 bases. There are 16 residues in the CDR3. The V gene's germline CDR1 is WSHSY and CDR2 SAAADI. The V segment lost 0 bases and the J segment 1 base; nucleotides outside the gene matches: 2. The CDR3 sequence: CASSESTGLNTGELFF. CDR3 coding DNA: TGCGCCAGCAGTGAGTCGACAGGGCTGAACACCGGGGAGCTGTTTTTT.

This rearrangement joins TRBV25-1 to TRBJ1-3; TRBD1 aligns across 7 bases. The germline CDR1 and CDR2 sequences are MGHDK and SYGVNS. The CDR3 runs 15 residues. Losses at the gene ends were 6 bases for V and 2 bases for J; bases not matched to a gene: 7. The CDR3 DNA is TGTGCCAGCAGCCGACAGGGAGGCACTGGAAACACCATATATTTT. Its protein product is CASSRQGGTGNTIYF.

V is TRBV5-1 and J is TRBJ2-7, with D possibly matching TRBD1 (6 bases). V was clipped by 4 bases and J by 0 bases, with 14 bases between them. CDR1 is SGHRS, CDR2 YFSETQ, per germline. This CDR3 comprises 15 residues. The CDR3 region is CASSGRQDSSYEQYF. As DNA, the CDR3 is TGCGCCAGCAGCGGACGCCAGGACAGCTCCTACGAGCAGTACTTC.

This clone occurred once. CDR3 nucleotide sequence: TGTGCCAGCTCACCTACACTTCGAGAGGGCGAAGAGACCCAGTACTTC. This encodes CASSPTLREGEETQYF. The genes are TRBV18 and TRBJ2-5, with D possibly matching TRBD2 (5 bases). Germline lookup yields CDR1 KGHSH and CDR2 LQKENI. Trimming shortened V by 3 bases and J by 3 bases, and 17 bases separated the two germline ends. CDR3 size: 16 residues. The whole variable domain, remainder taken from reference TRBV18 and TRBJ2-5, is NAGVMQNPRHLVRRRGQEARLRCSPMKGHSHVYWYRQLPEEGLKFMVYLQKENIIDESGMPKERFSAEFPKEGPSILRIQQVVRGDSAAYFCASSPTLREGEETQYFGPGTRLLVL.

The chain links TRBV6-5 to TRBJ2-5; TRBD1 matches at 9 bases. Germline values: CDR1 MNHEY, CDR2 SVGAGI. Trimming took 5 bases from V and 7 from J; bases not matched to a gene: 5. The CDR3 runs to 13 residues. CDR3 bases: TGTGCCAGCAGTCAGACAGGGGGGGGGACCCAGTACTTC. The encoded protein is CASSQTGGGTQYF.

The rearrangement links TRBV7-2 to TRBJ1-2, with D uncertain. CDR3 length equals 17 residues. V lost 3 bases to trimming and J lost 4 bases, with 21 bases between them. The germline gives CDR1 SGHTA, CDR2 FQGNSA. The CDR3 DNA sequence: TGTGCCAGCAGCTTCGACGGACGGGCTCTGTCGACCTATGGCTACACCTTC. Translation: CASSFDGRALSTYGYTF.

The chain is built from TRBV4-2 and TRBJ1-2; maybe TRBD1 (5 bases). Between the trimmed V and J ends, which lost 4 bases and 7 bases, there was a span of 19 bases. The CDR3 runs to 15 residues. The germline gives CDR1 LGHNA, CDR2 YNFKEQ. CDR3 loop: CASSPPGDGGTGYTF. The CDR3 coding sequence is TGTGCCAGCAGCCCACCGGGGGACGGGGGAACTGGCTACACCTTC.

The chain joins TRBV7-9 to TRBJ2-3; tentative D call: TRBD2 (5 bases). Trimming took off 7 bases at V and 1 base at J, with 18 bases between the two ends. This CDR3 is 16 amino acids long. CDR1 and CDR2 from the germline V gene are SEHNR and FQNEAQ (reference sequence). In DNA, the CDR3 is TGTGCCAGCACCTCCGGAGGCATAACTCGCACAGATACGCAGTATTTT. Its protein product is CASTSGGITRTDTQYF.